The 18 T cell receptor beta chains below were found in one sample sequenced in a study of control samples from healthy donors and cancer patients. The protocol was immunoSEQ multiplex PCR, while the TCRdb copy is restricted to in-frame clones and leaves out a portion. The table records roughly 130,000 clones, over 85% of them present only once. The specimen was blood. The receptors were gathered from a man aged 25-45 years in good health.

V gene TRBV3-1 (or the pseudogene TRBV3-2) combines with J gene TRBJ1-6; D gene ambiguous. This CDR3 has 12 residues. The germline V gene has CDR1 LGHDT and CDR2 YNNKEL (reference sequence). V gave up 4 bases and J gave up 10 bases, with 8 bases separating them. DNA for the CDR3: TGTGCCAGCAGCCGTGGTATGTCACCCCTCCACTTT. Translating gives CASSRGMSPLHF.

The chain couples TRBV4-3 to TRBJ2-7, with 7 bases fitting TRBD2. The trim removed 3 bases at V and 6 bases at J, leaving 5 bases unmatched. Germline lookup yields CDR1 LGHNA and CDR2 YSLEER. The length of the CDR3 is 13 residues. In nucleotides, the CDR3 is TGCGCCAGCAGCCAGGGGGGACTACGCGAGCAGTACTTC. This codes for CASSQGGLREQYF.

The rearrangement joins TRBV7-9 to TRBJ1-5; no definite D call. Germline loops: CDR1 SEHNR, CDR2 FQNEAQ (reference sequence). V lost 2 bases, J lost 5 bases, and 10 bases lay in between. The length of the CDR3 is 14 residues. The CDR3 DNA is TGTGCCAGCAGCTTAACGGGCCCCTATCAGCCCCAGCATTTT. It specifies CASSLTGPYQPQHF.

The V and J genes are TRBV12-5 and TRBJ1-1; tentatively, D is TRBD1 (5 bases). This CDR3 has 17 residues. From germline, CDR1 is LGHNT and CDR2 FRNRAP. Trimming removed 4 bases from V and 3 bases from J, with 21 bases in between. The CDR3 sequence is CASGSTRGGKGYTEAFF. Written as DNA, the CDR3 is TGTGCTAGTGGTTCAACCCGGGGAGGGAAGGGGTACACTGAAGCTTTCTTT.

The CDR3 protein is CASTPGPPHYGYTF. CDR3 nucleotides: TGTGCCAGTACTCCGGGCCCTCCACACTATGGCTACACCTTC. V is TRBV19 and J is TRBJ1-2; the D is unclear. The CDR3 sequence is 14 residues long. CDR1 is LNHDA, CDR2 SQIVND, per germline (reference sequence). V dropped 7 bases and J dropped 3 bases, with 15 bases sitting between them.

The rearrangement links TRBV4-3 to TRBJ1-1; possible D gene TRBD1, 6 bases. V was clipped by 2 bases and J by 4 bases, with 8 bases between them. The CDR3 has 13 amino acids. CDR1 is LGHNA and CDR2 is YSLEER in the germline V gene. CDR3 sequence (DNA): TGCGCCAGCAGCCAAAGAGGGGGCACTGAAGCTTTCTTT. Protein: CASSQRGGTEAFF.

The chain uses TRBV27 and TRBJ2-1, with 9 bases identical to TRBD2. With 9 bases clipped from V and 8 bases from J, the junction kept 8 bases outside the gene matches. Germline assignment: CDR1 MNHEY and CDR2 SMNVEV (reference sequence). The length of the CDR3 is 13 residues. The CDR3 sequence: CASMLAGIDEQFF. The CDR3 DNA follows: TGTGCCAGTATGCTAGCGGGGATCGATGAGCAGTTCTTC.

The chain recombines TRBV6-5 with TRBJ1-1, with D hard to call. The germline V and J ends were trimmed by 2 bases and 7 bases, with 2 bases remaining between them. Germline CDR1 and CDR2: MNHEY and SVGAGI. The CDR3 runs to 10 residues. For the CDR3, the DNA is TGTGCCAGCAGTTACATTGAAGCTTTCTTT. Its translation: CASSYIEAFF.

This chain joins TRBV29-1 and TRBJ1-2, with D maybe TRBD1 (6 bases). Germline loops: CDR1 SQVTM, CDR2 ANQGSEA. This CDR3 has 15 amino acids. V lost 2 bases and J 8 bases, leaving 21 bases between the germline ends. Here the CDR3 reads CSVELLAQGTDGYTF. The CDR3 DNA follows: TGCAGCGTTGAATTATTGGCTCAGGGGACTGACGGCTACACCTTC.

The CDR3: CAWALDRGSTDTQYF. DNA of the CDR3: TGTGCCTGGGCCCTGGACAGGGGAAGCACAGATACGCAGTATTTT. The chain couples TRBV30 to TRBJ2-3, with 9 bases fitting TRBD1. V shed 5 bases and J 0 bases; nucleotides not matched to a gene: 6. The CDR3 runs 15 residues. The germline V gene encodes CDR1 GTSNPN and CDR2 SVGIG (reference sequence).

This clone was recorded only once. The gene calls are TRBV6-2 or TRBV6-3 and TRBJ2-7, with TRBD1 identical over 9 bases. The CDR3 length is 15 residues. V shed 5 bases and J 3 bases; nucleotides not matched to a gene: 8. From germline, CDR1 is MNHEY and CDR2 SVGEGT. The CDR3 DNA sequence: TGTGCCAGCAGTGCTACGGGACAGGGCATCTACGAGCAGTACTTC. This sequence encodes CASSATGQGIYEQYF.

This rearrangement joins TRBV3-1 (or the pseudogene TRBV3-2) to TRBJ2-1; TRBD1 aligns across 10 bases. Unmatched junction bases numbered 6, after V lost 3 bases and J lost 7 bases. The CDR3 is 15 amino acids. Germline CDR1 and CDR2: LGHDT and YNNKEL (reference sequence). The CDR3 here is CASSHRRTGGNEQFF. As DNA, the CDR3 is TGTGCCAGCAGCCATAGGAGGACAGGGGGTAATGAGCAGTTCTTC.

V usage is TRBV7-2 and J usage is TRBJ2-2; TRBD1 is a possible D gene (5 bases). Germline CDR1 and CDR2: SGHTA and FQGNSA. The CDR3 has 15 amino acids. V was trimmed by 5 bases and J by 1 base, leaving 11 bases between them. CDR3 in amino acids: CASSPGWKNTGELFF. The CDR3, as DNA: TGTGCCAGCAGCCCAGGGTGGAAGAACACCGGGGAGCTGTTTTTT.

V usage is TRBV6-1 and J usage is TRBJ1-4, with D unresolved. Germline V CDR1 and CDR2: MNHNS, SASEGT. CDR3 length: 12 residues. Trimming shortened V by 3 bases and J by 14 bases, and 13 bases separated the two germline ends. CDR3 in amino acids: CASSEVSASLFF. CDR3 nucleotide sequence: TGTGCCAGCAGTGAGGTCTCCGCCAGCCTGTTTTTT.

The chain employs TRBV14 and TRBJ2-1; a possible D gene is TRBD1 (7 bases). The germline CDR1 and CDR2 sequences are SGHDN and FVKESK. The CDR3 is 15 residues long. V was trimmed by 0 bases and J by 15 bases, leaving 21 bases between them. The CDR3 reads CASSQDGGGYEGPFF. As DNA, the CDR3 is TGTGCCAGCAGCCAAGATGGAGGGGGCTACGAGGGCCCGTTCTTC.

This clone was seen only once. V is TRBV18 and J is TRBJ1-5, with TRBD1 identical over 12 bases. The ends lost 1 base at V and 2 bases at J; junction bases unmatched: 6. This CDR3 region has 18 residues. Germline assignment: CDR1 KGHSH and CDR2 LQKENI. Here the CDR3 reads CASSPLGQGAFGNQPQHF. CDR3 coding DNA: TGTGCCAGCTCACCACTGGGACAGGGGGCATTCGGCAATCAGCCCCAGCATTTT. Drawing the rest from reference TRBV18 and TRBJ1-5, the complete variable domain is NAGVMQNPRHLVRRRGQEARLRCSPMKGHSHVYWYRQLPEEGLKFMVYLQKENIIDESGMPKERFSAEFPKEGPSILRIQQVVRGDSAAYFCASSPLGQGAFGNQPQHFGDGTRLSIL.

The chain carries TRBV4-3 and TRBJ1-2, with a weak D call TRBD1 (5 bases). The germline CDR1 and CDR2 sequences are LGHNA and YSLEER. V was shortened by 4 bases and J by 8 bases, with 20 bases between the two germline ends. The CDR3 contains 15 residues. CDR3 in amino acids: CASSLQFSGADGYTF. As DNA, the CDR3 is TGCGCCAGCAGCCTACAGTTTTCCGGGGCGGACGGCTACACCTTC.

V usage is TRBV19 and J usage is TRBJ2-1; 9 bases align to TRBD2. The length of the CDR3 is 12 residues. V shed 1 base and J 13 bases; nucleotides not matched to a gene: 2. Per the germline V gene, CDR1 is LNHDA and CDR2 is SQIVND (reference sequence). CDR3 in amino acids: CASSIAAGGQFF. In DNA, the CDR3 is TGTGCCAGTAGTATAGCAGCGGGGGGACAGTTCTTC.